The clone carrying this T cell receptor (beta chain) showed up just a few times. Its antigen is undetermined. The data were taken from a study of blood T cells in healthy people across ages. The use of a sample-barcoded 5' primer and a J-beta primer mix characterized a second PCR of roughly 6 to 11 cycles. TCRdb used MiXCR to reprocess the 5' RACE reads, holding one entry per CDR3 protein. The sample includes roughly 550,000 distinct CDR3 sequences, more than 20% of them seen just once. CDR3 size: 16 residues. Germline CDR1 is MNHEY and CDR2 is SVGEGT. Trimming left V 0 bases short and J 8 bases short, with 17 bases between. Study-level results: Per-million-T-cell TCR beta diversity fell roughly linearly with age. Donor CMV status was unknown, possibly confounding expanded clonotype changes.

The data were also submitted as part of a second study, on T cells of mothers and their children.

The receptor's source is a boy younger than 18 in good health. Sequenced input: blood. V usage is TRBV6-2 or TRBV6-3 and J usage is TRBJ2-1; D might be TRBD2 (5 bases). The CDR3 nucleotides are TGTGCCAGCAGTTACTCGATTCGGGGAGCCCAATATGAGCAGTTCTTC. Translating it yields CASSYSIRGAQYEQFF.